This T cell receptor beta chain was recovered during a study of lymphopenia after photon versus proton radiotherapy. CDR1 and CDR2 from the germline V gene are SGHTA and FQGTGA. The CDR3 is 15 amino acids. V was trimmed by 5 bases and J by 0 bases, leaving 13 bases between them. Method: immunoSEQ multiplex PCR; TCRdb's copy keeps in-frame clones and lacks some. In the table there are fewer than 20,000 clones, 80% to 95% of which are singletons. Whole-study findings and limits: Post-nadir diversity loss with photons came from oligoclonal expansion, particularly CD8+ Temra cells. In patients who died, overall survival fell as post-nadir TCR diversity dropped more.

A note on this clone: Its antigen remains unknown.

Sequences were derived from peripheral blood, sampled from a patient treated with photon-based radiotherapy. This rearrangement joins TRBV7-3 to TRBJ1-1; D uncertain. The TCR was taken from a woman aged 40-49 years with cholangiocarcinoma. The CDR3 loop reads CASSPGLGLNTEAFF. The CDR3, as DNA: TGTGCCAGCAGCCCAGGATTGGGTTTGAACACTGAAGCTTTCTTT. Full variable domain (missing parts from reference TRBV7-3 and TRBJ1-1): GAGVSQTPSNKVTEKGKYVELRCDPISGHTALYWYRQSLGQGPEFLIYFQGTGAADDSGLPNDRFFAVRPEGSVSTLKIQRTERGDSAVYLCASSPGLGLNTEAFFGQGTRLTVV.